This T cell receptor (beta chain) was captured by sequencing in a study of blood T cell repertoires in COVID-19. Study-wide background: The analysed material was cDNA or gDNA that came from T cells, B-cell-depleted T cells, or PBMCs.

The method was immunoSEQ multiplex PCR; TCRdb's version includes in-frame clones alone and lacks a portion of them. This sample carries fewer than 35,000 clones, 89% of them seen once, and the ten largest clones take 25% to 35%. Deletions cut 4 bases from V and 6 bases from J, with 10 bases between. From germline, CDR1 is SGHNT and CDR2 YYREEE (reference sequence). This CDR3 is 13 amino acids long. The V gene is TRBV5-4, the J gene TRBJ2-2; the D is unclear. The specimen sequenced was peripheral blood. This sequence was found in a man older than 75 with acute or convalescent COVID-19. The CDR3 is CASSPIEAGELFF. Written as DNA, the CDR3 is TGTGCCAGCAGCCCCATTGAGGCCGGGGAGCTGTTTTTT.